The source of this T cell receptor beta chain is a study of post-analysis software for immune sequencing data (dated by TCRdb to about 2015). Notes on the research overall: The recorded disease courses included relapsing-remitting, secondary progressive and progressive-relapsing multiple sclerosis, and some patients had no subtype annotation. The patient repertoires were set against about 10 previously published healthy control repertoires from donors whose ages ranged from roughly 6 to 27 years. A subset of samples was prepared in parallel using single-end sample barcoding, then pooled and co-amplified after Illumina adapter ligation. Summary of the overall study and its limitations: Four or five TRBV segments, including TRBV5-6, TRBV5-1 and TRBV20-1, were significantly more frequent in patients than controls. Compared with controls, multiple sclerosis patients had significantly lower normalized Chao1 diversity, a finding suggesting substantial peripheral T-cell clonal expansion. When samples were clustered directly using the F measure, samples prepared in the same batch co-clustered strongly, which prompted a batch-effect correction. The control group was slightly older than the multiple sclerosis patient group.

About this clonotype: No cognate antigen has been identified for it. Nothing much larger sits one base from this clone, and base qualities are not available.

Receptor libraries were prepared by PCR. The sequencing machine was an Illumina HiSeq 2500. To reduce PCR and sequencing biases, unique molecular identifiers were built into the TCR beta cDNA libraries. Some 500,000 cDNA molecules were obtained per 1 to 10 million input T cells, so each molecule approximated one T cell. The patient libraries were prepared and sequenced with the same protocol used for the earlier healthy control dataset. Within a given batch, samples were prepared together, multiplexed and sequenced on the same HiSeq lane. Per the source publication's procedure: MIGEC handled the raw barcoded reads, throwing out single-read molecular identifier groups before consensus assembly and CDR3 extraction. Clonotype tables were post-analysed with VDJtools, normalizing diversity by down-sampling all datasets to the smallest sample size. In repertoire overlap clustering, CDR3 amino acid sequences, but not nucleotide sequences, were matched to correct batch-related cross-sample contamination. TCRdb handled the public reads itself, with Q25 trimming in fastp and clone calling in MiXCR, and kept productive beta chains. Identical CDR3 protein sequences are pooled into one entry, listed with their most common genes and DNA. These V and J calls are TCRdb output, not the study's own analysis. The table for this sample lists 650,000 to 850,000 distinct CDR3 sequences; around 46% of them were counted only once. The leading ten clones occupy 4% to 5% of the sample.

Reading from cysteine to phenylalanine, the CDR3 counts 13 amino acids. Solely the CDR3 DNA is kept, with 39 bases framed from the first base. Trimming at the junction amounts to 5 bases on V and 3 bases on J, and the germline ends lie 11 bases apart. To demonstrate the VDJtools post-analysis software, the study profiled TCR beta repertoires from the peripheral blood of 10 to 15 young patients with multiple sclerosis. The multiple sclerosis patients were children and adolescents between roughly 6 and 15 years of age. This receptor was obtained from a girl aged 5-17 years with multiple sclerosis. Sequenced material: blood. The V gene is TRBV12-3 or TRBV12-4 and the J gene is TRBJ2-7; TRBD1 is a possible D gene, resting on 5 matching bases. The DNA is TGTGCCAGCAGTCCCGGCGGACACTACGAGCAGTACTTC. This translates into CASSPGGHYEQYF.